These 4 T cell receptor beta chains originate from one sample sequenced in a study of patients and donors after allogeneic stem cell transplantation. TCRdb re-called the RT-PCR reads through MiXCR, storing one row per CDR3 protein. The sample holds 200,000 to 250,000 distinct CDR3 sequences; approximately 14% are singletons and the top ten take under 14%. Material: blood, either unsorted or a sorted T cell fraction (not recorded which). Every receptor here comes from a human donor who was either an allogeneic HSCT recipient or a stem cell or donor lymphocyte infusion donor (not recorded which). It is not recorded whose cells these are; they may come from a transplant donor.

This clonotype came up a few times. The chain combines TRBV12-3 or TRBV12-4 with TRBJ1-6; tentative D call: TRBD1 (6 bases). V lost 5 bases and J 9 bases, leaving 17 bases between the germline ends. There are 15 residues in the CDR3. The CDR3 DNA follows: TGTGCCAGCAGTCTCCCACAGGGAGTCGGTTCACCCCTCCACTTT. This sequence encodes CASSLPQGVGSPLHF.

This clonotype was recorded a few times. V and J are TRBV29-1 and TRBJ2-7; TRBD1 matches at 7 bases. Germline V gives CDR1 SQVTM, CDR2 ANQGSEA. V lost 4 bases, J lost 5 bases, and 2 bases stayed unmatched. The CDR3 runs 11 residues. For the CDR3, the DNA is TGCAGCGTTGGACAGGGTGACGAGCAGTACTTC. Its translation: CSVGQGDEQYF.

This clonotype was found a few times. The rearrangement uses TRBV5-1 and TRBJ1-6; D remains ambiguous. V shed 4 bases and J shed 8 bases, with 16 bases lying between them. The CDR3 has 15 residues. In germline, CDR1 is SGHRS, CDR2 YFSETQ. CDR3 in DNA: TGCGCCAGCAGCCCGGCCCCTGGGAGTGATTCACCCCTCCACTTT. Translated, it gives CASSPAPGSDSPLHF.

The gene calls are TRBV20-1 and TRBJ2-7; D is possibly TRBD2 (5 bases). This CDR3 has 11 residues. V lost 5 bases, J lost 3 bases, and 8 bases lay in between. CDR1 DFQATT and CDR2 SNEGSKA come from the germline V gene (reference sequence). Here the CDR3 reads CSAPGIYEQYF. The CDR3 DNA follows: TGCAGTGCTCCGGGAATCTACGAGCAGTACTTC.